This T cell receptor beta chain was sequenced in a study of molecular identifiers for immune sequencing clone quantification. TCRdb recomputed calls from the PCR reads with MiXCR, one row per CDR3 protein. The sample carries 50,000 or so distinct CDR3 sequences, roughly a quarter recorded once. This clonotype was picked up many times. This CDR3 region has 13 residues. Trimming took 9 bases from V and 3 from J, leaving 13 bases between them. Germline CDR1 is SGHDT and CDR2 is YYEEEE. The sample consisted of naive CD8+ T cells from blood, with Jurkat cell RNA spiked in. Described subset: FACS-sorted CD8+CD4-CCR7+CD45RA+ naive T cells. The genes are TRBV5-6 and TRBJ1-5, with TRBD1 as a possible D gene (5 bases). The sequence came from a human donor in good health. Some libraries in this study had Jurkat cell RNA spiked in. The CDR3 bases are TGTGCCAAGGGCAGGGCACCCAATCAGCCCCAGCATTTT. Protein product: CAKGRAPNQPQHF.